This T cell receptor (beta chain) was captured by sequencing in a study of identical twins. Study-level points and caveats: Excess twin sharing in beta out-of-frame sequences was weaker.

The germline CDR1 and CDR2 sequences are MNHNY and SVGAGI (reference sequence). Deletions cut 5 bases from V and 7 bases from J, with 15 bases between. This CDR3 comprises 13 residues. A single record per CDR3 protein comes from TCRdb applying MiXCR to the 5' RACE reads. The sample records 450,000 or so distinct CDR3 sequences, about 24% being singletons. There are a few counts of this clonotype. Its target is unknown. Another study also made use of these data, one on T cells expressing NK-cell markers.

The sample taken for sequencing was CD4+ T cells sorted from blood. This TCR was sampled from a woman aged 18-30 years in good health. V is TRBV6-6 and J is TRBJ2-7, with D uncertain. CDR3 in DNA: TGTGCCAGCAGTCACCGATCCGAGGAGGAGCAGTACTTC. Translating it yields CASSHRSEEEQYF.